A single sample is the source of the 2 T cell receptor beta chains below, sequenced in a study of T cells in Graves' hyperthyroidism and ophthalmopathy. From RNA transcripts, TCR beta CDR3 regions were amplified. First-round RT-PCR targeting the TCR CDR3 was performed with the HTBI primer set. TCRdb re-analysed the multiplex PCR reads in MiXCR, keeping a single row per CDR3 protein. This table holds approximately 400,000 distinct CDR3 sequences, under 15% found once. Sequences were obtained from blood. The receptors were sampled from a woman in her 30s with Graves' hyperthyroidism.

Only a few counts were recorded for this clonotype. V usage is TRBV27 and J usage is TRBJ1-1; a weak D match, TRBD1 (6 bases). Germline lookup yields CDR1 MNHEY and CDR2 SMNVEV (reference sequence). This CDR3 has 14 amino acids. V lost 4 bases and J 5 bases, leaving 14 bases between the germline ends. The DNA of the CDR3 is TGTGCCAGCAGTTATCCGGGGGCAGGGACTGAAGCTTTCTTT. Amino acid sequence: CASSYPGAGTEAFF.

This clonotype was observed a handful of times. The gene calls are TRBV10-1 and TRBJ2-7, with 10 bases lining up with TRBD1. J was trimmed by 2 bases and V by 5 bases; bases with no gene match: 9. Germline V lookup: CDR1 WNHNN, CDR2 SYGVQD (reference sequence). This CDR3 spans 16 amino acids. The CDR3 region has the DNA TGCGCCAGCAGTAACCGGTCTGGACAGGGGGCCTACGAGCAGTACTTC. As protein: CASSNRSGQGAYEQYF.